This T cell receptor (beta chain) originates from a study of CD8 T cells in ankylosing spondylitis. Study results and caveats: A TCR beta motif of under 10 highly homologous variants seemed to mark ankylosing spondylitis blood. Disease-linked clones bore a CD8+ phenotype, appearing relatively rarely in peripheral blood.

Trimming cost V 5 bases and J 8 bases, with 15 bases left between them. The CDR3 is 13 amino acids. In germline, CDR1 is LGHNA, CDR2 YSLEER. A quantitative 5'-RACE method, one with molecular barcodes, was used to make TCR beta libraries. MiXCR, run by TCRdb on the 5' RACE reads, gives a single entry per CDR3 protein. The top ten clones hold 14% of a sample with about 220,000 distinct CDR3 sequences, 6% to 8.5% of them seen once. This clonotype has ten or more counts. Its antigen is unknown. The sequencing sample was made of blood, either unsorted or a sorted T cell fraction (not recorded which). The chain links TRBV4-3 to TRBJ1-2; D perhaps matches TRBD1 (6 bases). This receptor was obtained from a male donor with ankylosing spondylitis. The CDR3 DNA reads as TGCGCCAGCAGCGAATGGGGGGCGTGGGGCTACACCTTC. Its translation is CASSEWGAWGYTF.